This section outlines one TCR beta chain sequence together with its context. The data belong to a study of OX40 agonist ivuxolimab in advanced cancers. Study overall: Six ivuxolimab dose levels, 0.01 to 10 mg/kg, were given intravenously every 2 weeks. Every patient in dose escalation had hepatocellular carcinoma, melanoma, renal cell or head and neck cancer. In three patients, partial responses were observed, one with hepatocellular carcinoma and two with cutaneous melanoma. Around 40% of patients had received prior checkpoint inhibitor therapy.

TCRdb keeps only in-frame clones here, not all; method: immunoSEQ multiplex PCR. The sample shows 45,000 to 65,000 clones, around 85% of them seen only once. V lost 6 bases and J lost 0, with 11 bases in between. This CDR3 spans 15 amino acids. CDR1 and CDR2 (germline): MNHEY, SVGAGI. Sequences were derived from CD4+ or CD8+ T cells sorted from blood, sampled in a trial of the OX40 agonist ivuxolimab. The chain combines TRBV6-5 with TRBJ2-2, with D maybe TRBD2 (5 bases). This clonotype was sampled from an adult with an advanced solid tumor such as melanoma, head and neck, liver or kidney cancer. CDR3 bases: TGTGCCAGCAGCCGCGGGTTCGCGAACACCGGGGAGCTGTTTTTT. It is translated as CASSRGFANTGELFF.